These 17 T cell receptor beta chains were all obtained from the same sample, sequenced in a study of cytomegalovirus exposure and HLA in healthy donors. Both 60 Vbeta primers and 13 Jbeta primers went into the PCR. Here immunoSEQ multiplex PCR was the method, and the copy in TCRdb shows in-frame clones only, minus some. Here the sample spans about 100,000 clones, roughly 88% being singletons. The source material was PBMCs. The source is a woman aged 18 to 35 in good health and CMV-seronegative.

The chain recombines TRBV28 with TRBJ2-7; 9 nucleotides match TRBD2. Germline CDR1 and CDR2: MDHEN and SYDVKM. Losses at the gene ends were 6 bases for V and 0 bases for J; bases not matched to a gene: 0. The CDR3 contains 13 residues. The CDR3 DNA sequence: TGTGCCAGCAGGCGGGGGGGCTCCTACGAGCAGTACTTC. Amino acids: CASRRGGSYEQYF.

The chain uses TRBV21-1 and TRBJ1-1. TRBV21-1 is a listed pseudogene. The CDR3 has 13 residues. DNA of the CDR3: TGTGCCAGCAGCCTAGCAGGGAACACTGAAGCTTTCTTT. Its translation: CASSLAGNTEAFF.

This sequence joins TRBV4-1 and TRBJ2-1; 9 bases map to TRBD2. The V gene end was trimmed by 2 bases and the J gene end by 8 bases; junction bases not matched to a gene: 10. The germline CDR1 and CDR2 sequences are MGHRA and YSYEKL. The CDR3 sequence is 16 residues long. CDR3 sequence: CASSQNRGTSNDEQFF. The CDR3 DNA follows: TGCGCCAGCAGCCAAAACCGGGGGACTAGCAATGATGAGCAGTTCTTC.

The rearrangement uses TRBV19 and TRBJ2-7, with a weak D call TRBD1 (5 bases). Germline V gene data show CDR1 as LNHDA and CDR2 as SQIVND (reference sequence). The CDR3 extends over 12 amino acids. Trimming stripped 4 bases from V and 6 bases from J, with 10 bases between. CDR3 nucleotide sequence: TGTGCCAGTAGTACCCAGGGTGGCGAGCAGTACTTC. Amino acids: CASSTQGGEQYF. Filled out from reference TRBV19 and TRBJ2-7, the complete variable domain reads DGGITQSPKYLFRKEGQNVTLSCEQNLNHDAMYWYRQDPGQGLRLIYYSQIVNDFQKGDIAEGYSVSREKKESFPLTVTSAQKNPTAFYLCASSTQGGEQYFGPGTRLTVT.

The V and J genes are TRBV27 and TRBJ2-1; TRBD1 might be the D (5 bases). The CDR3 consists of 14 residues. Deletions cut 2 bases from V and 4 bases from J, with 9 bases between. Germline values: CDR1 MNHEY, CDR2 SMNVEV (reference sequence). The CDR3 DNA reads TGTGCCAGCAGTTTACTCCAGGGTTACAATGAGCAGTTCTTC. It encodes CASSLLQGYNEQFF.

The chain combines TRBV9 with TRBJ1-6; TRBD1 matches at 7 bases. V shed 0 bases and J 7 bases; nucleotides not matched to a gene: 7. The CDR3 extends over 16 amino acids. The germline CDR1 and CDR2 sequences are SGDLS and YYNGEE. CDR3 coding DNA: TGTGCCAGCAGCGTAGCTGCGGGCAGGGGGAATTCACCCCTCCACTTT. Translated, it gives CASSVAAGRGNSPLHF.

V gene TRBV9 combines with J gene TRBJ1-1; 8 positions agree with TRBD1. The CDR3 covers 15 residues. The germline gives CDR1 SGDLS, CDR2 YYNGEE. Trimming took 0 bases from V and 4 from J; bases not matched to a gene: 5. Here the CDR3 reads CASSVVGDRSTEAFF. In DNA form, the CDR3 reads TGTGCCAGCAGCGTAGTAGGGGACAGGTCCACTGAAGCTTTCTTT.

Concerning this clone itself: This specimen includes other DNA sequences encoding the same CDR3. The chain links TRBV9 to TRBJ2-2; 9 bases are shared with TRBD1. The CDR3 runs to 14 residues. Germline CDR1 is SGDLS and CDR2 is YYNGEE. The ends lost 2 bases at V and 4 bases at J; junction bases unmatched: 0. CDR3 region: CASSVTGGTGELFF. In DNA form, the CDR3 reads TGTGCCAGCAGCGTGACAGGGGGCACCGGGGAGCTGTTTTTT.

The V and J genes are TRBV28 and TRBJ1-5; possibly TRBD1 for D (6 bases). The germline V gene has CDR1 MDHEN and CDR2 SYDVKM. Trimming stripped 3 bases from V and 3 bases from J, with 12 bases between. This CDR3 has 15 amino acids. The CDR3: CASSFPDSPNQPQHF. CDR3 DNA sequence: TGTGCCAGCAGTTTCCCGGACAGCCCCAATCAGCCCCAGCATTTT.

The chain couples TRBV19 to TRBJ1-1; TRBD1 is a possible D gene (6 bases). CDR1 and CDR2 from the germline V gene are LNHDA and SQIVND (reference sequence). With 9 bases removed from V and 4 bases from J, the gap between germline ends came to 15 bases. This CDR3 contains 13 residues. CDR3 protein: CASARGRSTEAFF. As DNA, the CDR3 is TGTGCCAGCGCCAGGGGACGGTCCACTGAAGCTTTCTTT.

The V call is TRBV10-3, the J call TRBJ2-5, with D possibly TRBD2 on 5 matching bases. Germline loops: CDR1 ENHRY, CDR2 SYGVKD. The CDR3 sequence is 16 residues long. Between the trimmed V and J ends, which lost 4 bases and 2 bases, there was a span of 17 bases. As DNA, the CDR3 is TGTGCCATCAGTGGGACTCCGGGCCCGGGGCAAGAGACCCAGTACTTC. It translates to CAISGTPGPGQETQYF.

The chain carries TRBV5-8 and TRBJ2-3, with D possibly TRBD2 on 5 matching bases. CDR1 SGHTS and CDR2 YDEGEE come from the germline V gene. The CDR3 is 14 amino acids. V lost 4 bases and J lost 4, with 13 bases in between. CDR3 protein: CASSPGSAPDTQYF. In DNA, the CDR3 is TGTGCCAGCAGCCCGGGATCAGCGCCAGATACGCAGTATTTT.

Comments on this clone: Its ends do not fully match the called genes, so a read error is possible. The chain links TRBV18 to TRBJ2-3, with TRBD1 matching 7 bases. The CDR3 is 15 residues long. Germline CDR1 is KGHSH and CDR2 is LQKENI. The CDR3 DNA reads TGTGCCAGCTCACCAGGACAGGCTGGGGTGGATATGCAGTATTTT. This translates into CASSPGQAGVDMQYF.

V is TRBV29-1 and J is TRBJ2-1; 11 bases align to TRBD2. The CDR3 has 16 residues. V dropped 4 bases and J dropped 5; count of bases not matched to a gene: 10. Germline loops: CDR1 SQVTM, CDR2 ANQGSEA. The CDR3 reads CSVGATSGSNHNEQFF. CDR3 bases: TGCAGCGTTGGGGCAACTAGCGGGAGCAACCACAATGAGCAGTTCTTC.

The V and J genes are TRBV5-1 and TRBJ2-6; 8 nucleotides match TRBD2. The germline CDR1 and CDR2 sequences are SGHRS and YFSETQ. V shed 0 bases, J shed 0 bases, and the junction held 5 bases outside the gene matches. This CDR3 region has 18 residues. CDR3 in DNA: TGCGCCAGCAGCTTGGTTGGGCTAGCGGGCTCTGGGGCCAACGTCCTGACTTTC. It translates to CASSLVGLAGSGANVLTF.

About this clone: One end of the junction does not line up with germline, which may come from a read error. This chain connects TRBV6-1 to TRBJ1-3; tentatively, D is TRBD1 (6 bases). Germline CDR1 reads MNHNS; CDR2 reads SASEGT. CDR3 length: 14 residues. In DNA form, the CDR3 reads TGTGCCAGCAGTGAATACAGGGTTGGAGACACCATATATTTT. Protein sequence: CASSEYRVGDTIYF.

This CDR3 is CSVHRAPLEKLFF. CDR3 coding DNA: TGCAGCGTCCACAGGGCCCCCCTTGAAAAACTGTTTTTT. V usage is TRBV29-1 and J usage is TRBJ1-4; possible D gene TRBD1, 6 bases. Germline values: CDR1 SQVTM, CDR2 ANQGSEA. This CDR3 is built from 13 residues. V lost 6 bases to trimming and J lost 7 bases, with 15 bases between them.